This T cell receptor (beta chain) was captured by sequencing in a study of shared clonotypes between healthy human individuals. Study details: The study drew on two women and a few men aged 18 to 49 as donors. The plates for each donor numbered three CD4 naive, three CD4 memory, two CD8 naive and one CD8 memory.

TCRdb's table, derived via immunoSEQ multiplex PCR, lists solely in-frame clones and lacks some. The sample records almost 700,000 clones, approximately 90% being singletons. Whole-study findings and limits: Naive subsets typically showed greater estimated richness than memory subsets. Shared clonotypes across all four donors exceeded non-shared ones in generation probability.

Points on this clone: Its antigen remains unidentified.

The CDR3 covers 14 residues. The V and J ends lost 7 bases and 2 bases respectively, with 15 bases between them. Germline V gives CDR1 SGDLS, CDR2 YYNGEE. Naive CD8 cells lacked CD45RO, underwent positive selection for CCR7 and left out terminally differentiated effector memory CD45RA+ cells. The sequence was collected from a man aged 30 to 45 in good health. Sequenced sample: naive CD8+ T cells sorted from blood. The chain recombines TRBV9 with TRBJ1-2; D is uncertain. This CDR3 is CASGDSWANYGYTF. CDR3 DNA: TGTGCCAGCGGAGATTCATGGGCCAACTATGGCTACACCTTC.